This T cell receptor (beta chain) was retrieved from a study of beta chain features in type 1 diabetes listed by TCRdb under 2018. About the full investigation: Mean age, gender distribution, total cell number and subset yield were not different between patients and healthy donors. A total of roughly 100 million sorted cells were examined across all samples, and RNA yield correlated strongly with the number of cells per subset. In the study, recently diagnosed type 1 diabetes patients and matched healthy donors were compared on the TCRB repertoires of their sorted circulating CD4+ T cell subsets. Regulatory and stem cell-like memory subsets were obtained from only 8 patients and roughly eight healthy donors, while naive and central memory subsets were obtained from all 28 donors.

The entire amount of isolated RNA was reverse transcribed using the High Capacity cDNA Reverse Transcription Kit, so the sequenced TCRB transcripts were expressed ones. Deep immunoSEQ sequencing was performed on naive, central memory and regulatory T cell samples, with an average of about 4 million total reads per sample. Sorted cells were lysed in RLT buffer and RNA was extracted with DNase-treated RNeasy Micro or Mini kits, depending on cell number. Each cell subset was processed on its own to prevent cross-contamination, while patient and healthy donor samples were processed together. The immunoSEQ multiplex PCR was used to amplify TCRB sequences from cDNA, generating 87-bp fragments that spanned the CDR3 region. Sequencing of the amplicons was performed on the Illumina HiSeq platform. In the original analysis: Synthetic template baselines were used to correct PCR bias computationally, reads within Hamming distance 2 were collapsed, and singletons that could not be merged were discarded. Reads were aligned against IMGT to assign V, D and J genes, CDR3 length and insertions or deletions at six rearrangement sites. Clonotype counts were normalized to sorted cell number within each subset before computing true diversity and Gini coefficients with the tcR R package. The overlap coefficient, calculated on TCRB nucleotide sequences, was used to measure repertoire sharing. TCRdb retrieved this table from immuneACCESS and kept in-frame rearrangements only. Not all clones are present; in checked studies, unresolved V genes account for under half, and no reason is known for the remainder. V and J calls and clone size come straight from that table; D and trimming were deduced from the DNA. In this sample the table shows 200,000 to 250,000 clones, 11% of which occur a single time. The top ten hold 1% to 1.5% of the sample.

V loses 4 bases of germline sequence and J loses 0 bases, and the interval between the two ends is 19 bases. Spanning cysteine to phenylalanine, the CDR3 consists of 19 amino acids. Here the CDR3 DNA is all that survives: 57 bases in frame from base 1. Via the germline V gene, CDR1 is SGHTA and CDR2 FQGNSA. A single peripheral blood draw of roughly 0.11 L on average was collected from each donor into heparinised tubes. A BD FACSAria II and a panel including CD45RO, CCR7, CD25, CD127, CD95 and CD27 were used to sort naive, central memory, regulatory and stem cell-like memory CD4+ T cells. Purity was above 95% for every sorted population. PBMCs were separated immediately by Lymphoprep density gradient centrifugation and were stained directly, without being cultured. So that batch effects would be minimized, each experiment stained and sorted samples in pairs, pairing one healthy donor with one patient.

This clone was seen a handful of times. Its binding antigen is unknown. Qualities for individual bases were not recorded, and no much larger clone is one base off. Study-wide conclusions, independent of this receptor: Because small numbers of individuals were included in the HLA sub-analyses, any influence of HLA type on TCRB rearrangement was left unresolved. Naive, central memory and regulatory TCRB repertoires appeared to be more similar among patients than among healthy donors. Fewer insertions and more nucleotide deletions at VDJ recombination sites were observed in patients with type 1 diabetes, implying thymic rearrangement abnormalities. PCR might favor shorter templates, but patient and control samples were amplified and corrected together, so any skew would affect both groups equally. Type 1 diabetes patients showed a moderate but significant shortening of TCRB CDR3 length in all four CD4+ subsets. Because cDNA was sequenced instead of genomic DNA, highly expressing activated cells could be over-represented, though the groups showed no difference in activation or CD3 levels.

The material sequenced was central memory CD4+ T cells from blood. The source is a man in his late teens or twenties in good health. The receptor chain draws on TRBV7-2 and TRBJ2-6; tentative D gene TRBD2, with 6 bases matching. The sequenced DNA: TGTGCCAGCAGCTCGGCGGGCAAAAAGGGAGGCTCTGGGGCCAACGTCCTGACTTTC. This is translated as CASSSAGKKGGSGANVLTF.